These 19 T cell receptor beta chains share one sample of origin, sequenced in a study of CD8+CD57+ T cells in acquired aplastic anemia. The patients chosen for sequencing had shown expansion of CD8+CD57+ cells (detected by flow cytometry). Genomic DNA was employed as the template in profiling TCR beta VDJ and CDR3. TCRdb redid the calling of the reads with MiXCR, one entry per CDR3 protein. The sample lists hundreds of thousands of distinct CDR3 sequences, roughly 82% seen once, with 40% to 55% in the top ten. Sequencing input: sorted CD4+, CD8+, or CD8+CD57+ T cells (not recorded which) from PBMCs. The receptors here all came from a human donor with aplastic anemia.

V and J are TRBV7-3 and TRBJ2-3; a possible D gene is TRBD1 (6 bases). Trimming took off 4 bases at V and 15 bases at J, with 26 bases between the two ends. Germline assignment: CDR1 SGHTA and CDR2 FQGTGA. The CDR3 covers 15 residues. The CDR3 DNA sequence: TGTGCCAGCAGCTCAGCGAGTGGGGGCACTGAAGCGTTCTATTTT. As protein: CASSSASGGTEAFYF.

This clonotype was counted once. Germline is not matched at one junction end, which may reflect a read error. This chain uses TRBV15 with TRBJ2-3; D uncertain. Germline-derived CDR1 and CDR2 are LNHNV and YYDKDF (reference sequence). The CDR3 is 14 residues long. The CDR3 spells CATSRDWVHTEPYF. The CDR3 DNA reads as TGTGCCACCAGCAGAGATTGGGTGCACACTGAGCCGTACTTT.

This clonotype was found a few times. This chain joins TRBV7-9 and TRBJ2-3; 7 bases align to TRBD2. V trimming: 1 base; J trimming: 1 base; junction bases outside the gene matches: 2. Germline CDR1 and CDR2: SEHNR and FQNEAQ (reference sequence). This CDR3 has 15 residues. CDR3 DNA: TGTGCCAGCAGCTTAGTAACTAGCGGCACAGATACGCAGTATTTT. Translated: CASSLVTSGTDTQYF.

In its sample, this clonotype was seen a few times. The rearrangement uses TRBV11-3 and TRBJ1-2, with D hard to call. The V gene's germline CDR1 is SGHNT and CDR2 YENEEA. V lost 1 base, J lost 3 bases, and 12 bases lay in between. This CDR3 region has 15 residues. CDR3 sequence (DNA): TGTGCCAGCAGCTTAGCTCTGGCAGCCGACTATGGCTACACCTTC. Its protein is CASSLALAADYGYTF. Together with reference TRBV11-3 and TRBJ1-2, the CDR3 gives the full variable domain: EAGVVQSPRYKIIEKKQPVAFWCNPISGHNTLYWYLQNLGQGPELLIRYENEEAVDDSQLPKDRFSAERLKGVDSTLKIQPAELGDSAVYLCASSLALAADYGYTFGSGTRLTVV.

In the case of this clonotype: This could be a read error, since a much larger clone is one nucleotide away. The chain uses TRBV7-9 and TRBJ1-1, with D unclear. CDR3 size: 15 residues. Deletions cut 3 bases from V and 14 bases from J, with 25 bases between. Germline CDR1 is SEHNR and CDR2 is FQNEAQ (reference sequence). The CDR3 DNA reads as TGTGCCAGCAGCTTTGAAAGAAGCGGGAGGAGCGAAGAGTTCTTT. Translated, it gives CASSFERSGRSEEFF.

V usage is TRBV20-1 and J usage is TRBJ2-7, with 10 bases that match TRBD2. CDR1 and CDR2 from the germline V gene are DFQATT and SNEGSKA (reference sequence). The CDR3 length is 14 residues. The V and J ends lost 1 base and 3 bases, in that order; junction bases with no gene match: 3. The CDR3 bases are TGCAGTGCTAGAGGGCTAGCGGGGGACTACGAGCAGTACTTC. Translating it yields CSARGLAGDYEQYF.

Comment on this clonotype: The missing conserved phenylalanine or tryptophan at the end of this CDR3 makes a read error likely. The genes are TRBV7-9 and TRBJ1-2, with D possibly matching TRBD1 (5 bases). Germline V gene data show CDR1 as SEHNR and CDR2 as FQNEAQ (reference sequence). The V end was cut by 3 bases, the J end by 10 bases, with 24 bases between. CDR3 length: 16 amino acids. As DNA, the CDR3 is TGTGCCAGCAGCTTTCAAAGAAGCGGGGGGAGCGATGACTACACCCTC. Protein: CASSFQRSGGSDDYTL.

The chain is built from TRBV7-8 and TRBJ1-1; D gene unclear. The germline V gene has CDR1 SGHVS and CDR2 FQNEAQ. V shed 0 bases and J shed 0 bases, with 14 bases lying between them. The length of the CDR3 is 17 residues. The DNA of the CDR3 is TGTGCCAGCAGCTTAGCGGACGGTCCCCTGGTGAACACTGAAGCTTTCTTT. Protein: CASSLADGPLVNTEAFF.

The chain employs TRBV11-3 and TRBJ2-1; 7 bases map to TRBD1. Germline values: CDR1 SGHNT, CDR2 YENEEA. With V trimmed by 0 bases and J by 9 bases, 8 bases remained unmatched. This CDR3 is 15 amino acids long. As DNA, the CDR3 is TGTGCCAGCAGCTTAGAGCTGACAGGGAGCAGTGAGCAGTTCTTC. This gives the protein CASSLELTGSSEQFF.

V usage is TRBV11-1 and J usage is TRBJ2-5; 7 bases agree with TRBD1. CDR3 length equals 15 residues. Trimming cost V 5 bases and J 4 bases; bases outside gene matches: 10. The V gene's germline CDR1 is SGHAT and CDR2 FQDESV (reference sequence). The CDR3 region has the DNA TGTGCCAGCAGCCCGAAGGGGGCCTGGGGAGAGACCCAGTACTTC. This encodes CASSPKGAWGETQYF.

There are a few counts of this clonotype. This sequence joins TRBV7-3 and TRBJ2-3; the D call may be TRBD1 or TRBD2 (6 bases each). The length of the CDR3 is 13 residues. V lost 8 bases and J 13 bases, leaving 22 bases between the germline ends. Germline-derived CDR1 and CDR2 are SGHTA and FQGTGA. For the CDR3, the DNA is TGTGCCAGCGGGGACGGGGGCAGAGCTGCGAAGTATTTT. Its translation: CASGDGGRAAKYF.

Note on this clonotype: One junction end disagrees with the germline gene, perhaps due to a read error. This rearrangement joins TRBV7-8 to TRBJ2-3; possibly TRBD2 for D (6 bases). CDR3 length: 14 residues. Germline CDR1 is SGHVS and CDR2 is FQNEAQ. The CDR3 DNA sequence: TGTGCCAGCAGCTTAGTAGGCACTAGCTCCAACGAGCAGTTT. Its protein is CASSLVGTSSNEQF.

The V call is TRBV12-3 or TRBV12-4, the J call TRBJ1-2, with TRBD1 as a possible D gene (6 bases). CDR3 size: 15 residues. V lost 4 bases and J lost 7, with 19 bases in between. DNA for the CDR3: TGTGCCAGCAGTTGTGTGGGGGGCGCGTTGCTTGGCTACACCTTC. Its protein is CASSCVGGALLGYTF.

The chain carries TRBV20-1 and TRBJ2-7; possibly TRBD2 for D (5 bases). Germline values: CDR1 DFQATT, CDR2 SNEGSKA (reference sequence). There are 13 residues in the CDR3. The ends were cut back, 6 bases at V and 3 bases at J, with 15 bases in the middle. The CDR3 region has the DNA TGCAGTGCCGCATCCTCGGACTTCTACGAGCAGTACTTC. Residues: CSAASSDFYEQYF.

Comment on this clonotype: The junction shows a germline mismatch at one end, possibly a read error. The chain has TRBV2 and TRBJ1-2, with D unclear. The CDR3 is made up of 13 amino acids. Per germline, CDR1 SNHLY and CDR2 FYNNEI. The CDR3 is CASSQGVTDGYTF. The CDR3 nucleotides are TGCGCCAGCAGCCAAGGCGTTACAGATGGCTACACCTTC.

Of note for this clonotype: One junction end disagrees with the germline gene, perhaps due to a read error. The chain recombines TRBV7-8 with TRBJ2-3; D perhaps matches TRBD2 (5 bases). The CDR3 extends over 14 amino acids. CDR1 and CDR2 from the germline V gene are SGHVS and FQNEAQ. The CDR3 region is CASSISGGAVATQF. The CDR3 bases are TGTGCCAGCAGCATCAGCGGAGGCGCCGTTGCTACGCAGTTT.

This rearrangement joins TRBV7-2 to TRBJ2-1, with D perhaps assigned TRBD1 or TRBD2 (5 bases each). The germline V gene encodes CDR1 SGHTA and CDR2 FQGNSA. Trimming removed 2 bases at V and 8 bases at J, with 19 bases between. The CDR3 spans 16 residues. CDR3: CASSLSGGPTKHEQFF. CDR3 in DNA: TGTGCCAGCAGCTTATCTGGGGGTCCAACCAAGCATGAGCAGTTCTTC.

The chain joins TRBV24-1 to TRBJ1-2, with D possibly TRBD1 on 6 matching bases. The V gene lost 1 base and the J gene lost 13 bases, with 12 bases spanning the gap. Germline assignment: CDR1 KGHDR and CDR2 SFDVKD. CDR3 size: 12 residues. CDR3 protein: CATSDFWGGVTF. In DNA form, the CDR3 reads TGTGCCACCAGTGATTTTTGGGGGGGCGTCACCTTC.

The chain has TRBV11-1 and TRBJ1-6; no clear D gene. Between the trimmed V and J ends, which lost 3 bases and 4 bases, there was a span of 13 bases. The germline V gene encodes CDR1 SGHAT and CDR2 FQDESV (reference sequence). The CDR3 spans 16 residues. The CDR3 DNA sequence: TGTGCCAGCAGCTTCTCACAGAGTGGGTATAATTCACCCCTCCACTTT. Its translation is CASSFSQSGYNSPLHF.